The entry below gives a single T cell receptor beta chain sequence along with its context. What it binds is not known. The PCR used 60 Vbeta and 13 Jbeta primers. The method was immunoSEQ multiplex PCR; TCRdb's version includes in-frame clones alone and lacks a portion of them. The sample carries 250,000 to 350,000 clones, 86% recorded once. The germline V gene encodes CDR1 SGHVS and CDR2 FQNEAQ. The CDR3 totals 16 residues. V was pared by 0 bases and J by 0 bases, with 12 bases between. The source of the sample is a study of cytomegalovirus exposure and HLA in healthy donors. Background on the study: Most donors, roughly 84% of approximately 400 genotyped, fell in the Caucasian-associated ancestry cluster.

Notes on the study in general: Researchers reported in a later analysis that a missense DCLRE1C variant was tied to TCR beta V- and J-gene trimming. CMV serostatus was the only recorded immune exposure for donors.

The receptor's source is a man between 40 and 49 years old in good health and CMV-seropositive. Sequencing was done on a sample of PBMCs. The genes are TRBV7-8 and TRBJ2-7; no reliable D call. The CDR3 here is CASSLAPSESSYEQYF. For the CDR3, the DNA is TGTGCCAGCAGCTTAGCGCCGTCGGAGAGCTCCTACGAGCAGTACTTC. Combining the CDR3 with reference TRBV7-8 and TRBJ2-7 gives the whole variable domain GAGVSQSPRYKVAKRGQDVALRCDPISGHVSLFWYQQALGQGPEFLTYFQNEAQLDKSGLPSDRFFAERPEGSVSTLKIQRTQQEDSAVYLCASSLAPSESSYEQYFGPGTRLTVT.